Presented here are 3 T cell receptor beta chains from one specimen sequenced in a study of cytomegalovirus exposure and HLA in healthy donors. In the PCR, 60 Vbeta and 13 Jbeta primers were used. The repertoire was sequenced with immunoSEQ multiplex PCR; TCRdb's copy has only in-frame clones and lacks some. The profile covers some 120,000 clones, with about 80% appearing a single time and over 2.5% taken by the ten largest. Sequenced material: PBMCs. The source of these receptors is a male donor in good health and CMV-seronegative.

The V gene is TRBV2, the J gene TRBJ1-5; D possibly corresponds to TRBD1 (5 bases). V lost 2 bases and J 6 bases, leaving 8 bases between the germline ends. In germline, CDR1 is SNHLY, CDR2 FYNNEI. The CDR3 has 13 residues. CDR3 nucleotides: TGTGCCAGCAGTGAATGGGGCGGTCAGCCCCAGCATTTT. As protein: CASSEWGGQPQHF.

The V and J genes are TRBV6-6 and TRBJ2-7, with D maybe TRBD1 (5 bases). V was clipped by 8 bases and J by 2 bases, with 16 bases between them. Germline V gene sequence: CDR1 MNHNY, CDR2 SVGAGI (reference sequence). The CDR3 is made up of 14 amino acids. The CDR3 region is CASVEGVFPYEQYF. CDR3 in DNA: TGTGCCAGCGTTGAAGGGGTATTCCCCTACGAGCAGTACTTC.

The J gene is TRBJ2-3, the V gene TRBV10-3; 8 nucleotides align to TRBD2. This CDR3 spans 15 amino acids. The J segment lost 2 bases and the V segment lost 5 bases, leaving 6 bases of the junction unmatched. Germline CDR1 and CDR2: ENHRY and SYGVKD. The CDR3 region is CAISYSGAVTDTQYF. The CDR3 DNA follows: TGTGCCATCAGTTATAGCGGGGCCGTCACAGATACGCAGTATTTT.